The 19 T cell receptor beta chains presented below share a single source sample, sequenced in a study of cytomegalovirus exposure and HLA in healthy donors. Use of 60 Vbeta and 13 Jbeta primers characterized the PCR. Sequenced by immunoSEQ multiplex PCR; TCRdb stores in-frame clones only, minus some. The sample has 200,000 or so clones; 60% to 80% are singletons. What was sequenced was PBMCs. The receptors shown here come from a young woman in good health and CMV-seropositive.

As regards this clone: At the DNA level, this CDR3 is encoded by other sequences in the same sample as well. The J gene is TRBJ1-1, the V gene TRBV6-1; D unresolved. The CDR3 spans 14 residues. The V end lost 0 bases, the J end lost 5 bases, and 10 bases lay between the germline ends. The germline CDR1 and CDR2 sequences are MNHNS and SASEGT. The CDR3 protein is CASSEAGLGTEAFF. CDR3 bases: TGTGCCAGCAGTGAAGCGGGCCTTGGGACTGAAGCTTTCTTT.

V and J are TRBV29-1 and TRBJ2-5; D not resolved. Germline CDR1 reads SQVTM; CDR2 reads ANQGSEA. The CDR3 runs to 12 residues. Trimming stripped 1 base from V and 5 bases from J, with 8 bases between. CDR3 loop: CSVEVGAETQYF. The DNA for the CDR3 is TGCAGCGTTGAAGTGGGCGCGGAGACCCAGTACTTC.

The rearrangement uses TRBV5-1 and TRBJ2-5; 13 nucleotides agree with TRBD2. The ends lost 6 bases at V and 1 base at J; junction bases unmatched: 6. Germline assignment: CDR1 SGHRS and CDR2 YFSETQ. This CDR3 region has 16 residues. CDR3 amino acids: CASKIGTSGTQETQYF. DNA of the CDR3: TGCGCCAGCAAGATTGGGACTAGCGGGACCCAAGAGACCCAGTACTTC.

The genes are TRBV12-2 and TRBJ1-2; TRBD1 is the table's D call and was not checked against the DNA. TRBV12-2 is a pseudogene. The CDR3 runs to 16 residues. CDR3 nucleotide sequence: TGTGCAAGTCGAATTAGTGGGGCACTAATTAACTATGGCTACACCTTC. This translates into CASRISGALINYGYTF.

This rearrangement joins TRBV5-4 to TRBJ1-4, with 8 bases that match TRBD1. The V and J ends lost 4 bases and 7 bases, in that order; junction bases with no gene match: 6. Looked up from germline, CDR1 is SGHNT and CDR2 is YYREEE (reference sequence). This CDR3 region has 14 residues. The CDR3 reads CASSDGTGFEKLFF. The DNA of the CDR3 is TGTGCCAGCAGCGACGGGACAGGTTTTGAAAAACTGTTTTTT.

The rearrangement joins TRBV6-5 to TRBJ1-4; D gene uncertain. The V and J ends lost 4 bases and 2 bases respectively, with 8 bases between them. CDR3 size: 14 residues. Germline loops: CDR1 MNHEY, CDR2 SVGAGI. CDR3 loop: CASSFSRTNEKLFF. For the CDR3, the DNA is TGTGCCAGCAGTTTCTCCCGGACTAATGAAAAACTGTTTTTT.

The V gene is TRBV4-2, the J gene TRBJ1-2; 9 nucleotides agree with TRBD1. This CDR3 contains 15 residues. V was clipped by 4 bases and J by 4 bases; unmatched bases: 7. Germline loops: CDR1 LGHNA, CDR2 YNFKEQ. CDR3 region: CASSRLQGAGYGYTF. CDR3 DNA: TGTGCCAGCAGCCGCCTACAGGGGGCTGGCTATGGCTACACCTTC.

J is TRBJ1-4 and V is TRBV5-5; maybe TRBD1 (6 bases). This CDR3 has 15 amino acids. The V end lost 0 bases, the J end lost 10 bases, and 16 bases lay between the germline ends. Germline CDR1 SGHKS, CDR2 YYEKEE (reference sequence). CDR3 coding DNA: TGTGCCAGCAGCTTGGTCGGCCAGGGGTCGGCAAAACTGTTTTTT. Encoded protein: CASSLVGQGSAKLFF.

V and J are TRBV5-8 and TRBJ1-1; D remains ambiguous. The CDR3 runs 13 residues. The germline V gene encodes CDR1 SGHTS and CDR2 YDEGEE. Trimming took 4 bases from V and 0 from J, leaving 7 bases between them. The CDR3 DNA reads as TGTGCCAGCAGCGTGGACTTGAACACTGAAGCTTTCTTT. Translated, it gives CASSVDLNTEAFF.

This chain joins TRBV6-4 and TRBJ2-3, with D possibly TRBD1 on 6 matching bases. Trimming took 3 bases from V and 0 from J, leaving 7 bases between them. CDR1 is MRHNA, CDR2 SNTAGT, per germline. The CDR3 spans 14 residues. The CDR3 DNA sequence: TGTGCCAGCAGTGAAGGGGGAAGCACAGATACGCAGTATTTT. It translates to CASSEGGSTDTQYF.

This clone was picked up a small number of times. The chain carries TRBV5-4 and TRBJ2-7, with 15 bases matching TRBD2. Germline lookup yields CDR1 SGHNT and CDR2 YYREEE (reference sequence). This CDR3 region has 18 residues. With 4 bases clipped from V and 1 base from J, the junction kept 9 bases outside the gene matches. The CDR3 reads CASSRGLAGGPRSYEQYF. As DNA, the CDR3 is TGTGCCAGCAGCCGCGGACTAGCGGGAGGGCCGAGATCCTACGAGCAGTACTTC.

The V and J genes are TRBV28 and TRBJ1-5, with D perhaps TRBD1 (5 bases). CDR1 is MDHEN, CDR2 SYDVKM, per germline. CDR3 size: 15 residues. Trimming removed 3 bases at V and 1 base at J, with 10 bases between. CDR3 sequence reads: CASSLGGESNQPQHF. Written as DNA, the CDR3 is TGTGCCAGCAGTTTGGGGGGGGAGAGCAATCAGCCCCAGCATTTT.

The J gene is TRBJ2-1, the V gene TRBV19; tentatively, D is TRBD2 (6 bases). With 3 bases removed from V and 2 bases from J, the gap between germline ends came to 14 bases. The CDR3 covers 16 residues. Germline V gene sequence: CDR1 LNHDA, CDR2 SQIVND (reference sequence). Written as DNA, the CDR3 is TGTGCCAGTAGTATCGTTACGGGGGAACCCTACAATGAGCAGTTCTTC. It is translated as CASSIVTGEPYNEQFF.

The rearrangement joins TRBV7-9 to TRBJ2-2; D is ambiguous. V lost 3 bases and J 5 bases, leaving 7 bases between the germline ends. Germline V CDR1 and CDR2: SEHNR, FQNEAQ (reference sequence). This CDR3 comprises 13 residues. CDR3 region: CASSFTRTGELFF. The DNA for the CDR3 is TGTGCCAGCAGCTTTACGAGGACCGGGGAGCTGTTTTTT. Drawing the rest from reference TRBV7-9 and TRBJ2-2, the complete variable domain is DTGVSQNPRHKITKRGQNVTFRCDPISEHNRLYWYRQTLGQGPEFLTYFQNEAQLEKSRLLSDRFSAERPKGSFSTLEIQRTEQGDSAMYLCASSFTRTGELFFGEGSRLTVL.

The chain is built from TRBV18 and TRBJ2-7; 9 bases are shared with TRBD2. This CDR3 contains 16 residues. V was pared by 3 bases and J by 2 bases, with 8 bases of the junction left unmatched. Germline assignment: CDR1 KGHSH and CDR2 LQKENI. The CDR3 spells CASSPSEAGGPYEQYF. CDR3 in DNA: TGTGCCAGCTCACCGTCCGAAGCGGGAGGACCCTACGAGCAGTACTTC.

The V and J genes are TRBV7-3 and TRBJ2-7; maybe TRBD2 (5 bases). The CDR3 runs to 15 residues. The ends were cut back, 1 base at V and 3 bases at J, with 13 bases in the middle. Germline lookup yields CDR1 SGHTA and CDR2 FQGTGA. In DNA, the CDR3 is TGTGCCAGCAGCTTAAATCGGGCTACTAGCTACGAGCAGTACTTC. It encodes CASSLNRATSYEQYF.

The V gene is TRBV5-1, the J gene TRBJ2-7, with 11 bases fitting TRBD2. The trim removed 3 bases at V and 4 bases at J, leaving 3 bases unmatched. CDR1 and CDR2 (germline): SGHRS, YFSETQ. This CDR3 is built from 14 residues. The CDR3 reads CASSSGTSGYEQYF. In DNA form, the CDR3 reads TGCGCCAGCAGCTCCGGGACTAGCGGATACGAGCAGTACTTC.

The V and J genes are TRBV19 and TRBJ2-7; the D gene is possibly TRBD1 (7 bases). CDR3 length: 14 residues. Germline CDR1 is LNHDA and CDR2 is SQIVND (reference sequence). V dropped 10 bases and J dropped 2 bases, with 18 bases sitting between them. In DNA form, the CDR3 reads TGTGCCACCACGGAGACAGGGAGGCCCTACGAGCAGTACTTC. Residues: CATTETGRPYEQYF.

This chain links TRBV7-2 with TRBJ1-2, with TRBD1 as a possible D gene (6 bases). The germline gives CDR1 SGHTA, CDR2 FQGNSA. CDR3 length: 13 residues. Deletions cut 6 bases from V and 4 bases from J, with 12 bases between. This chain's CDR3 is CASRPDRVYGYTF. The CDR3 DNA is TGTGCCAGCAGACCGGACAGAGTCTATGGCTACACCTTC.